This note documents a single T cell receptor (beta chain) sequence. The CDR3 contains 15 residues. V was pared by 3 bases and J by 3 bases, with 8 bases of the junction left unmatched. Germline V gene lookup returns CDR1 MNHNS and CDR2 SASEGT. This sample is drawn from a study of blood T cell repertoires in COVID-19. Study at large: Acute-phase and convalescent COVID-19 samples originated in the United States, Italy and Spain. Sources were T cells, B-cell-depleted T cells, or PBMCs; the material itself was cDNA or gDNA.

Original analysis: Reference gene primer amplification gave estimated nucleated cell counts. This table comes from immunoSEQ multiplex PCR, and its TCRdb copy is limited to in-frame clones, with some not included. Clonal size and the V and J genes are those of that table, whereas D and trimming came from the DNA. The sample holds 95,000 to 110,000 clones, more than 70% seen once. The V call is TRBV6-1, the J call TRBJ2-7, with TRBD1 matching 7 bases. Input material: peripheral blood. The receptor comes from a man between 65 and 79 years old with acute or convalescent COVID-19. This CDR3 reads CASSDQTGYSYEQYF. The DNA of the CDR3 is TGTGCCAGCAGTGATCAGACAGGGTATAGCTACGAGCAGTACTTC.